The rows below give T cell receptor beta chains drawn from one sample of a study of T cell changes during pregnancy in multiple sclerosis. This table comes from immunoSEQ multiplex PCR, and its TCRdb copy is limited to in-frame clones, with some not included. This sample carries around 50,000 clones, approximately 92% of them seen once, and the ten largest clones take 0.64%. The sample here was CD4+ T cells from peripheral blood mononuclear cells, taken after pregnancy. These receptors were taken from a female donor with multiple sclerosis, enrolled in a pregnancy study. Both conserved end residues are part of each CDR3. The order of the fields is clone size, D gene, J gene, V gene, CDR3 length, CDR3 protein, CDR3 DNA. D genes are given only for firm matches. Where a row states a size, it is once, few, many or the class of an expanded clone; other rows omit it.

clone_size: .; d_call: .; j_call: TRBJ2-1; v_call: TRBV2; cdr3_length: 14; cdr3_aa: CASSEGGFYNEQFF; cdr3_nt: TGTGCCAGCAGTGAAGGTGGCTTTTACAATGAGCAGTTCTTC
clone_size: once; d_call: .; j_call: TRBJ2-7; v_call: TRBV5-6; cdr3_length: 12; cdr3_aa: CASSSQGFEQYF; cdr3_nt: TGTGCCAGCAGCTCTCAGGGATTCGAGCAGTACTTC
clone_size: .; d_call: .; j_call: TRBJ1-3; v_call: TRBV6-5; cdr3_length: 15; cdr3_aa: CASSRTILSGNTIYF; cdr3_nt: TGTGCCAGCAGCCGTACAATTCTCTCTGGAAACACCATATATTTT
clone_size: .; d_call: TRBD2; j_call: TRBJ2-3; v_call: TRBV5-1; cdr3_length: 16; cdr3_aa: CASSSLAGSSTDTQYF; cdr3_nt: TGCGCCAGCAGCTCCTTAGCGGGGAGCAGCACAGATACGCAGTATTTT
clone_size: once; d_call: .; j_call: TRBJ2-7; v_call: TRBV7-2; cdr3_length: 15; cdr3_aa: CASSLEILTSYEQYF; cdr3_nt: TGTGCCAGCAGCCTAGAAATCCTAACTTCCTACGAGCAGTACTTC
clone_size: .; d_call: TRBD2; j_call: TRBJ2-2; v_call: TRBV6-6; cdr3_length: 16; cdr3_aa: CASSYAGGASTGELFF; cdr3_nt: TGTGCCAGCAGTTACGCCGGGGGGGCCTCCACCGGGGAGCTGTTTTTT
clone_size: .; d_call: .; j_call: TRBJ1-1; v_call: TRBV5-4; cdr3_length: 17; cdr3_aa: CASSLNPHRQLNTEAFF; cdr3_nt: TGTGCCAGCAGCTTGAACCCTCACCGACAGCTGAACACTGAAGCTTTCTTT
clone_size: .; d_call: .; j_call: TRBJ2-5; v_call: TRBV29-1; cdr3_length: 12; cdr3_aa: CSVEGGEETQYF; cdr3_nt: TGCAGCGTTGAAGGGGGGGAAGAGACCCAGTACTTC
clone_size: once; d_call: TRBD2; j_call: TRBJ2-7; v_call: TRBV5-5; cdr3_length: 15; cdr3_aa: CASSLSGGAFYEQYF; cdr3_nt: TGTGCCAGCAGCCTCAGCGGGGGGGCTTTCTACGAGCAGTACTTC
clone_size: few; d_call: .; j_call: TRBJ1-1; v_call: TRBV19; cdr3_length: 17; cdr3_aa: CASSIDTDWGRGTEAFF; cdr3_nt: TGTGCCAGTAGTATAGATACCGACTGGGGGCGTGGGACTGAAGCTTTCTTT
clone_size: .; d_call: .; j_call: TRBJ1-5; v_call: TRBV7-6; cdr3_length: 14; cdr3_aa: CASSFSGTDQPQHF; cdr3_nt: TGTGCCAGCAGCTTTTCCGGTACCGATCAGCCCCAGCATTTT
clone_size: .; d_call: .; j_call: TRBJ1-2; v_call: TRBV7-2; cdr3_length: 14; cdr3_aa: CASSLGVGGRGYTF; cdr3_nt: TGTGCCAGCAGCTTAGGGGTCGGGGGTCGGGGCTACACCTTC
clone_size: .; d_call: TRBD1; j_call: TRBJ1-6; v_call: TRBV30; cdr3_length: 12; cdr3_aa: CAWDRGNSPLHF; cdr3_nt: TGTGCCTGGGACAGGGGGAATTCACCCCTCCACTTT
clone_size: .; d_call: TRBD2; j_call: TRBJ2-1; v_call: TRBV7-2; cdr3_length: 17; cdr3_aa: CASSLTLAGGPFKGQFF; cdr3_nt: TGTGCCAGCAGCTTAACGTTAGCGGGGGGTCCCTTTAAAGGGCAGTTCTTC
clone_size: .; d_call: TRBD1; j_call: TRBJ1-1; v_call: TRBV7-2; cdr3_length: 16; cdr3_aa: CASSSRPGQGVTEAFF; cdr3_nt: TGTGCCAGCAGCTCCCGGCCGGGACAGGGAGTCACTGAAGCTTTCTTT
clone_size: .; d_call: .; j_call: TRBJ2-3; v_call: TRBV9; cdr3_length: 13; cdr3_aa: CASSQLPGDTQYF; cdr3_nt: TGTGCCAGCAGCCAACTCCCAGGGGATACGCAGTATTTT
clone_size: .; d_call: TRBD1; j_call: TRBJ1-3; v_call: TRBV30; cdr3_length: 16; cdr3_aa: CAWAPGQVSSGNTIYF; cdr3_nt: TGTGCCTGGGCCCCCGGACAGGTTAGCTCTGGAAACACCATATATTTT
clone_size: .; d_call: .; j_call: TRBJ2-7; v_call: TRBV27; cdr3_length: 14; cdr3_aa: CASSSDRLGYEQYF; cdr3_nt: TGTGCCAGCAGTTCGGACAGATTGGGCTACGAGCAGTACTTC
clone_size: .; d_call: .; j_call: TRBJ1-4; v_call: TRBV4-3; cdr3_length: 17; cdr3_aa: CASSQEGRASTNEKLFF; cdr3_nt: TGCGCCAGCAGCCAAGAGGGGAGGGCCTCAACTAATGAAAAACTGTTTTTT
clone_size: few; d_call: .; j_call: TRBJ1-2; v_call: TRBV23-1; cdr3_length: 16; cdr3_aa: CASSQSGGTNNYGYTF; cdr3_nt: TGCGCCAGCAGTCAATCGGGGGGGACAAATAACTATGGCTACACCTTC
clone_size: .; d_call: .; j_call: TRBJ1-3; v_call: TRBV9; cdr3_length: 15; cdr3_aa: CASSVEAGPGNTIYF; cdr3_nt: TGTGCCAGCAGCGTAGAGGCAGGGCCCGGAAACACCATATATTTT
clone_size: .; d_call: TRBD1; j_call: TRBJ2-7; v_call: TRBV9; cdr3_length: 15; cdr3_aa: CASSVGGGSTYEQYF; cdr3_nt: TGTGCCAGCAGCGTAGGAGGGGGCTCAACCTACGAGCAGTACTTC
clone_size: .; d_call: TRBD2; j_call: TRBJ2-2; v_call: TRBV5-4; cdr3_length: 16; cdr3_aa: CASSFTSGVVTGELFF; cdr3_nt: TGTGCCAGCAGCTTTACCAGCGGGGTTGTAACCGGGGAGCTGTTTTTT
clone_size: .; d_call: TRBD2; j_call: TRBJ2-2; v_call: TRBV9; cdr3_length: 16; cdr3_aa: CASSVGLAMNTGELFF; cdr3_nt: TGTGCCAGCAGCGTAGGACTAGCAATGAACACCGGGGAGCTGTTTTTT
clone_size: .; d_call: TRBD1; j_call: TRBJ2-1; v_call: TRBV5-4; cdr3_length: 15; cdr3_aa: CAIHMTGGSYNEQFF; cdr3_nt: TGTGCGATCCATATGACAGGGGGCTCCTACAATGAGCAGTTCTTC
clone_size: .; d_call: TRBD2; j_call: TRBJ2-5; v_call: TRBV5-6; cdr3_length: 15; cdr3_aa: CASSLGGGNQETQYF; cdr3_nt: TGTGCCAGCAGCTTAGGCGGGGGGAACCAAGAGACCCAGTACTTC
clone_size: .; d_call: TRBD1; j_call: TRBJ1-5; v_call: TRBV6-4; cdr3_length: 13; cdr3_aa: CASSTGENQPQHF; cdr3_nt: TGTGCCAGCAGTACAGGGGAGAATCAGCCCCAGCATTTT
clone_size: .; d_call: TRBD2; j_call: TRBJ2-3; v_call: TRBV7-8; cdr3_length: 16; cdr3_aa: CASSLMRGLGQDTQYF; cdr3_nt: TGTGCCAGCAGCTTAATGAGGGGACTAGGCCAAGATACGCAGTATTTT
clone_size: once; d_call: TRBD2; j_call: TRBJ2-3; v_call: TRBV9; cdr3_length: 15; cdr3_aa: CASSSTSGAIHTQYF; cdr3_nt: TGTGCCAGCAGCAGCACTAGCGGGGCCATCCATACGCAGTATTTT
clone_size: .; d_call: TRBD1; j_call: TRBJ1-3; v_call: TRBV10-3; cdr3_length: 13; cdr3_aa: CAIQGASGNTIYF; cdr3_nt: TGTGCCATTCAGGGGGCATCGGGAAACACCATATATTTT
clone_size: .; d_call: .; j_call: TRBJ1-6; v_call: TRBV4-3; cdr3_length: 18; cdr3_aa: CASSEFLTGESYNSPLHF; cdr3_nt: TGCGCCAGCAGCGAATTTTTGACAGGTGAATCTTATAATTCACCCCTCCACTTT
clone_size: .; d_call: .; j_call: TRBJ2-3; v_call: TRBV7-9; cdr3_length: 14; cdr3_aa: CASSSQTPADTQYF; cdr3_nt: TGTGCCAGCAGCTCCCAGACTCCAGCCGATACGCAGTATTTT
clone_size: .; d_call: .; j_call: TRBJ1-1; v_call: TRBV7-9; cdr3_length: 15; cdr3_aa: CASSLQAGLNTEAFF; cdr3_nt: TGTGCCAGCAGCTTACAGGCAGGATTGAACACTGAAGCTTTCTTT
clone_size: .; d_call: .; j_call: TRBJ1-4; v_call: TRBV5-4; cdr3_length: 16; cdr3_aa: CASSPSTPLPNEKLFF; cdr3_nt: TGTGCCAGCAGCCCTAGTACGCCCCTCCCCAATGAAAAACTGTTTTTT
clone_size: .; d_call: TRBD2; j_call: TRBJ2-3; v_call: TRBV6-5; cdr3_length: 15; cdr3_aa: CASSYGAGGLNPQYF; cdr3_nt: TGTGCCAGCAGTTACGGAGCGGGGGGATTGAACCCGCAGTATTTT
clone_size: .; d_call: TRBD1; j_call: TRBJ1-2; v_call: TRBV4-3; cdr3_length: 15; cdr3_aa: CASSQEGRGSHGYTF; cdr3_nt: TGCGCCAGCAGCCAAGAGGGCAGGGGGTCTCATGGCTACACCTTC
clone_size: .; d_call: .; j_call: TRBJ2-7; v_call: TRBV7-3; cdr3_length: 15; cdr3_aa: CASSLRYGDTYEQYF; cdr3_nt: TGTGCCAGCAGCCTAAGGTATGGGGACACCTACGAGCAGTACTTC
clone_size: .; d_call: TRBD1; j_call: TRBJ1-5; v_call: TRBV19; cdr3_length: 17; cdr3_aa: CASSGTGGGGSTQPQHF; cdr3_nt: TGTGCCAGTAGCGGGACAGGGGGCGGAGGGTCAACTCAGCCCCAGCATTTT
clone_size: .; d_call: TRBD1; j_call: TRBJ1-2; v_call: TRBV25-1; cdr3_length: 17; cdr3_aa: CASSVNPGQGARYGYTF; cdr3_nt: TGTGCCAGCAGTGTCAATCCGGGACAGGGGGCTCGGTATGGCTACACCTTC
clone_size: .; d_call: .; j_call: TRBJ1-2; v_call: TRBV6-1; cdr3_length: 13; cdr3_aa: CASSRGLGGGYTF; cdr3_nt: TGTGCCAGCAGTCGGGGACTCGGGGGTGGCTACACCTTC
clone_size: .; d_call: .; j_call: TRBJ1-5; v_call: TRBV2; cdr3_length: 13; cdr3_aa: CASGGRYNQPQHF; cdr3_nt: TGTGCCAGTGGGGGCAGATACAATCAGCCCCAGCATTTT